The 30 T cell receptor beta chains given below trace back to one sample, sequenced in a study of identical twins. A single record per CDR3 protein comes from TCRdb applying MiXCR to the 5' RACE reads. The sample records more than 1.5 million distinct CDR3 sequences, under 35% being singletons. Material for sequencing was cord blood. The receptors shown here come from a newborn girl in good health.

This clonotype occurred a few times. The chain uses TRBV18 and TRBJ2-3, with a tentative D call TRBD2 (6 bases). Germline CDR1 and CDR2: KGHSH and LQKENI. Trimming took 2 bases from V and 2 from J, leaving 14 bases between them. CDR3 size: 16 residues. The CDR3 DNA follows: TGTGCCAGCTCACCAAGGGCGGGGATTGCCACAGATACGCAGTATTTT. It specifies CASSPRAGIATDTQYF.

This chain connects TRBV2 to TRBJ2-5, with 8 nucleotides matching TRBD1. Germline V gene lookup returns CDR1 SNHLY and CDR2 FYNNEI. The V segment lost 6 bases and the J segment 13 bases; nucleotides outside the gene matches: 13. The CDR3 length is 13 residues. DNA for the CDR3: TGTGCCAGCAGGGACAGGGCGATCTACGAGCCGTACTTC. Translated: CASRDRAIYEPYF. The variable domain in full, completed from reference TRBV2 and TRBJ2-5, reads EPEVTQTPSHQVTQMGQEVILRCVPISNHLYFYWYRQILGQKVEFLVSFYNNEISEKSEIFDDQFSVERPDGSNFTLKIRSTKLEDSAMYFCASRDRAIYEPYFGPGTRLLVL.

This clonotype was counted between two and nine times. This chain uses TRBV4-1 with TRBJ2-5, with a weak D call TRBD2 (6 bases). CDR3 length: 15 residues. From germline, CDR1 is MGHRA and CDR2 YSYEKL. V lost 7 bases, J lost 4 bases, and 19 bases lay in between. CDR3 sequence: CASMASLAMAETQYF. CDR3 nucleotides: TGCGCCAGCATGGCCTCTCTAGCGATGGCAGAGACCCAGTACTTC.

This clonotype was seen ten or more times. The V gene is TRBV12-3 or TRBV12-4, the J gene TRBJ1-1; no reliable D call. The CDR3 is 14 residues long. The V gene lost 3 bases and the J gene lost 0 bases, with 8 bases spanning the gap. Here the CDR3 DNA reads TGTGCCAGCAGTTTGGTGGCCTTGAACACTGAAGCTTTCTTT. Residues: CASSLVALNTEAFF.

This clonotype has more than one count but fewer than ten. The chain has TRBV20-1 and TRBJ2-4; TRBD1 agrees at 8 bases. The CDR3 runs to 15 residues. Trimming removed 6 bases from V and 3 bases from J; junction bases left unmatched: 10. CDR1 and CDR2 from the germline V gene are DFQATT and SNEGSKA (reference sequence). The CDR3 DNA reads TGCAGTGCGACCGCCAGAACAGGGGGCAAAAACATTCAGTACTTC. It yields the protein CSATARTGGKNIQYF.

The V and J genes are TRBV9 and TRBJ2-6; D is undetermined. V shed 2 bases and J shed 1 base, with 10 bases lying between them. CDR1 and CDR2 from the germline V gene are SGDLS and YYNGEE. CDR3 size: 16 residues. This CDR3 is CASSVMSLSGANVLTF. CDR3 nucleotide sequence: TGTGCCAGCAGCGTTATGAGCTTATCTGGGGCCAACGTCCTGACTTTC.

The table lists this clonotype with a few counts. V usage is TRBV5-6 and J usage is TRBJ1-1; D might be TRBD1 (5 bases). CDR1 is SGHDT and CDR2 is YYEEEE in the germline V gene. The CDR3 is 15 amino acids. Trimming removed 0 bases from V and 4 bases from J, with 13 bases in between. CDR3: CASSLVKGLVTEAFF. DNA for the CDR3: TGTGCCAGCAGCTTGGTTAAGGGACTAGTCACTGAAGCTTTCTTT. Together with reference TRBV5-6 and TRBJ1-1, the CDR3 gives the full variable domain: DAGVTQSPTHLIKTRGQQVTLRCSPKSGHDTVSWYQQALGQGPQFIFQYYEEEERQRGNFPDRFSGHQFPNYSSELNVNALLLGDSALYLCASSLVKGLVTEAFFGQGTRLTVV.

V is TRBV29-1 and J is TRBJ2-3; unclear D gene. The length of the CDR3 is 13 residues. Germline loops: CDR1 SQVTM, CDR2 ANQGSEA. Trimming took off 8 bases at V and 2 bases at J, with 14 bases between the two ends. The CDR3 DNA reads TGCAGCCTGCGGACGCCGGCCACAGATACGCAGTATTTT. This encodes CSLRTPATDTQYF.

This clonotype has just a few counts. The CDR3 nucleotides read TGTGCCAGCAGCTCCGGGATAGGGTCAGGCAATGAGCAGTTCTTC. Translation: CASSSGIGSGNEQFF. The V gene is TRBV11-2, the J gene TRBJ2-1; maybe TRBD2 (5 bases). The germline CDR1 and CDR2 sequences are SGHAT and FQNNGV. Trimming shortened V by 4 bases and J by 6 bases, and 16 bases separated the two germline ends. The CDR3 loop spans 15 amino acids. The whole variable domain, filled in from reference TRBV11-2 and TRBJ2-1, reads EAGVAQSPRYKIIEKRQSVAFWCNPISGHATLYWYQQILGQGPKLLIQFQNNGVVDDSQLPKDRFSAERLKGVDSTLKIQPAKLEDSAVYLCASSSGIGSGNEQFFGPGTRLTVL.

This clonotype was recorded a few times. The V call is TRBV12-3 or TRBV12-4, the J call TRBJ1-1; D unresolved. The CDR3 is 14 amino acids. With 7 bases removed from V and 5 bases from J, the gap between germline ends came to 17 bases. This chain's CDR3 is CASTKRSPETEAFF. CDR3 nucleotide sequence: TGTGCCAGCACCAAGCGAAGCCCGGAGACTGAAGCTTTCTTT.

This sequence joins TRBV6-1 and TRBJ2-1; tentative D call: TRBD2 (5 bases). This CDR3 comprises 12 residues. Germline values: CDR1 MNHNS, CDR2 SASEGT. Trimming stripped 7 bases from V and 6 bases from J, with 10 bases between. The CDR3 DNA is TGTGCCAGCATCTCGGGGATCAATGAGCAGTTCTTC. Its protein product is CASISGINEQFF.

The chain carries TRBV29-1 and TRBJ2-7, with TRBD2 as a possible D gene (6 bases). Between the trimmed V and J ends, which lost 5 bases and 7 bases, there was a span of 18 bases. CDR1 and CDR2 (germline): SQVTM, ANQGSEA. This CDR3 contains 13 residues. The CDR3: CSVQTGRGDEQYF. The CDR3 bases are TGCAGCGTTCAAACCGGGAGAGGCGATGAGCAGTACTTC.

V gene TRBV27 combines with J gene TRBJ2-7, with a possible D match to TRBD2 (5 bases). CDR3 length: 16 residues. The V gene's germline CDR1 is MNHEY and CDR2 SMNVEV (reference sequence). The V end lost 11 bases, the J end lost 0 bases, and 23 bases lay between the germline ends. The CDR3 DNA reads as TGTGCCGGTAGTCCACGACTATATAGTCCCTCCTACGAGCAGTACTTC. Translation gives CAGSPRLYSPSYEQYF.

The V call is TRBV6-1, the J call TRBJ1-1; 7 bases are shared with TRBD1. CDR1 MNHNS and CDR2 SASEGT come from the germline V gene. The CDR3 has 12 amino acids. Unmatched junction bases numbered 4, after V lost 7 bases and J lost 5 bases. For the CDR3, the DNA is TGTGCCAGCAAAACAGGGGTAACTGAAGCTTTCTTT. Its translation: CASKTGVTEAFF.

A few counts support this clonotype. V is TRBV12-3 or TRBV12-4 and J is TRBJ1-5; possibly TRBD1 for D (6 bases). Between the trimmed V and J ends, which lost 3 bases and 2 bases, there was a span of 11 bases. This CDR3 region has 15 residues. In DNA, the CDR3 is TGTGCCAGCAGTTTCACAGGGTACGGCAATCAGCCCCAGCATTTT. It translates to CASSFTGYGNQPQHF.

The chain couples TRBV5-1 to TRBJ2-7, with D unclear. CDR3 length: 14 amino acids. V was cut by 0 bases and J by 0 bases, with 7 bases left in between. Germline CDR1 is SGHRS and CDR2 is YFSETQ. CDR3 in DNA: TGCGCCAGCAGCTTGGGCAAGAGCTCCTACGAGCAGTACTTC. It is translated as CASSLGKSSYEQYF.

V is TRBV12-3 or TRBV12-4 and J is TRBJ1-6; 9 bases are shared with TRBD1. CDR3 length: 14 amino acids. V gave up 6 bases and J gave up 6 bases; unmatched junction bases: 3. The CDR3 DNA reads as TGTGCCAGCAGGCGGACAGGGGCTAATTCACCCCTCCACTTT. It codes for CASRRTGANSPLHF.

The chain is built from TRBV6-1 and TRBJ2-1, with TRBD2 matching 13 bases. CDR3 length: 18 residues. Trimming removed 6 bases from V and 2 bases from J; junction bases left unmatched: 10. CDR1 is MNHNS, CDR2 SASEGT, per germline. In DNA form, the CDR3 reads TGTGCCAGCAGACGTACTAGCGGGAGGGTTGGGACCTACAATGAGCAGTTCTTC. Its translation is CASRRTSGRVGTYNEQFF.

This chain links TRBV3-1 with TRBJ2-5; D is unclear. This CDR3 has 13 amino acids. The germline V gene has CDR1 LGHDT and CDR2 YNNKEL (reference sequence). Trimming stripped 4 bases from V and 4 bases from J, with 10 bases between. The CDR3 bases are TGTGCCAGCAGCCCCCCGTATGCAGAGACCCAGTACTTC. Translation: CASSPPYAETQYF.

This chain connects TRBV20-1 to TRBJ2-5; D uncertain. V was cut by 6 bases and J by 5 bases, with 13 bases left in between. CDR1 DFQATT and CDR2 SNEGSKA come from the germline V gene (reference sequence). CDR3 length equals 12 residues. The CDR3 bases are TGCAGTGCCTACTATGGGCGGGAGACCCAGTACTTC. Protein: CSAYYGRETQYF.

This clonotype has only a few counts. V gene TRBV19 combines with J gene TRBJ1-5; TRBD1 agrees at 7 bases. After removal of 4 bases from V and 2 bases from J, the junction contained 2 bases not matched to a gene. Germline CDR1 LNHDA, CDR2 SQIVND (reference sequence). The CDR3 extends over 14 amino acids. CDR3 DNA sequence: TGTGCCAGTAGTACACAGGGGCGCAATCAGCCCCAGCATTTT. It specifies CASSTQGRNQPQHF.

This clonotype was recorded a few times. This chain joins TRBV9 and TRBJ1-2, with TRBD1 matching 7 bases. V trimming: 3 bases; J trimming: 8 bases; junction bases outside the gene matches: 13. Germline CDR1 is SGDLS and CDR2 is YYNGEE. CDR3 length equals 15 residues. CDR3 residues: CASSGPGQWLRGYTF. DNA for the CDR3: TGTGCCAGCAGCGGACCGGGACAGTGGCTTAGGGGCTACACCTTC.

The J gene is TRBJ1-1, the V gene TRBV20-1; 8 nucleotides match TRBD1. Per germline, CDR1 DFQATT and CDR2 SNEGSKA (reference sequence). The V gene end was trimmed by 4 bases and the J gene end by 5 bases; junction bases not matched to a gene: 6. The CDR3 totals 13 residues. The DNA for the CDR3 is TGCAGTGCTATCCAACAGGGGGGGACTGAAGCTTTCTTT. Translating it yields CSAIQQGGTEAFF.

This clonotype was counted many times. This chain connects TRBV6-6 to TRBJ2-7; TRBD1 is a possible D gene (6 bases). The V end lost 0 bases, the J end lost 6 bases, and 6 bases lay between the germline ends. Germline CDR1 reads MNHNY; CDR2 reads SVGAGI (reference sequence). The CDR3 sequence is 12 residues long. Here the CDR3 DNA reads TGTGCCAGCAGTTACTCGACAGGCGAGCAGTACTTC. Translation: CASSYSTGEQYF.

The V and J genes are TRBV6-6 and TRBJ2-1; D unclear. Germline lookup yields CDR1 MNHNY and CDR2 SVGAGI (reference sequence). The CDR3 runs to 17 residues. The germline V and J ends were trimmed by 0 bases and 1 base, with 13 bases remaining between them. The chain's CDR3 is CASSYSGRFGSYNEQFF. CDR3 bases: TGTGCCAGCAGTTACTCCGGGCGCTTTGGATCCTACAATGAGCAGTTCTTC.

The genes are TRBV11-2 and TRBJ2-1; D is undetermined. Germline values: CDR1 SGHAT, CDR2 FQNNGV. V lost 0 bases and J lost 8, with 8 bases in between. CDR3 length: 13 residues. The CDR3 reads CASSLDRLHEQFF. The CDR3 DNA is TGTGCCAGCAGCTTAGACAGGTTACATGAGCAGTTCTTC.

The rearrangement uses TRBV6-6 and TRBJ2-7; D unresolved. V shed 2 bases and J shed 3 bases, with 8 bases lying between them. Germline values: CDR1 MNHNY, CDR2 SVGAGI (reference sequence). This CDR3 spans 13 amino acids. CDR3 DNA: TGTGCCAGCAGTTACGGCCCGAACTACGAGCAGTACTTC. It yields the protein CASSYGPNYEQYF.

The chain uses TRBV21-1 and TRBJ2-5; the table's D call, TRBD2, has no DNA check behind it. TRBV21-1 is termed a pseudogene. The CDR3 has 16 residues. The CDR3 loop reads CASSNKHGLSYNEQYF. In nucleotides, the CDR3 is TGTGCCAGCAGCAACAAGCACGGACTCTCCTACAATGAGCAGTACTTC.

This clonotype was counted ten times or more. The chain employs TRBV10-3 and TRBJ1-2, with a tentative D call TRBD1 (5 bases). The ends were cut back, 6 bases at V and 8 bases at J, with 22 bases in the middle. The CDR3 length is 15 residues. Germline V CDR1 and CDR2: ENHRY, SYGVKD. CDR3 sequence (DNA): TGTGCCATCAGAGGCACTCGGGACCTCAGGGTCGGCTACACCTTC. This codes for CAIRGTRDLRVGYTF.

The gene calls are TRBV5-1 and TRBJ2-6, with D uncertain. Deletions cut 1 base from V and 3 bases from J, with 17 bases between. This CDR3 spans 18 amino acids. Per germline, CDR1 SGHRS and CDR2 YFSETQ. The CDR3 nucleotides are TGCGCCAGCAGCTTGTTGCTGCTCCGGGTAGGTGGGGCCAACGTCCTGACTTTC. Residues: CASSLLLLRVGGANVLTF.